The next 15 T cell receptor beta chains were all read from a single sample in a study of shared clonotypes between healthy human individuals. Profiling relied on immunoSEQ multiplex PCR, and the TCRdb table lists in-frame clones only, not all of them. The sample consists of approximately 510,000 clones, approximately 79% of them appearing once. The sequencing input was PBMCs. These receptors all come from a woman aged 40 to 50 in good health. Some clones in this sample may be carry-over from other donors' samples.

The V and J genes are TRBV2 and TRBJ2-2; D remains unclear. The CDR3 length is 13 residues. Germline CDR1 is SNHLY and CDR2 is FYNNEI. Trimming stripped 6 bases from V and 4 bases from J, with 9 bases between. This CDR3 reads CASRNQITGELFF. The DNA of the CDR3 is TGTGCCAGCAGAAACCAGATCACCGGGGAGCTGTTTTTT.

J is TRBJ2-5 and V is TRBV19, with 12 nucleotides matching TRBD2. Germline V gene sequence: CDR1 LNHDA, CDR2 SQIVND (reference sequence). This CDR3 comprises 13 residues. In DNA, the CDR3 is TGTGCGACTAGCGGGAGTTGGAGGGAGACCCAGTACTTC. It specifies CATSGSWRETQYF.

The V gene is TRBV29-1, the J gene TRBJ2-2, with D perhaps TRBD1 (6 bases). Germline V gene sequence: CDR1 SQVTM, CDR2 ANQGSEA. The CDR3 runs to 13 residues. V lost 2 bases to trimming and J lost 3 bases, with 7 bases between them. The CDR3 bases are TGCAGCGTTGAAACAGGGTACACCGGGGAGCTGTTTTTT. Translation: CSVETGYTGELFF.

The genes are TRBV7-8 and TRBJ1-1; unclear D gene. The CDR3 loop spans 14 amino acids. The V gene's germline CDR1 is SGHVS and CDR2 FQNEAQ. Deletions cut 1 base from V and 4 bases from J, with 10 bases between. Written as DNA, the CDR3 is TGTGCCAGCAGCTTAGAGTCACACTCCACTGAAGCTTTCTTT. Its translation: CASSLESHSTEAFF.

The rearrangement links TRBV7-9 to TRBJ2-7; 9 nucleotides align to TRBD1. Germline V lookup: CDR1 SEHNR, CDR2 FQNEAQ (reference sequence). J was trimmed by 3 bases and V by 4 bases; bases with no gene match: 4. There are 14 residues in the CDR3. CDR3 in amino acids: CASSSGQGIYEQYF. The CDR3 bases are TGTGCCAGCAGCTCGGGACAGGGAATCTACGAGCAGTACTTC.

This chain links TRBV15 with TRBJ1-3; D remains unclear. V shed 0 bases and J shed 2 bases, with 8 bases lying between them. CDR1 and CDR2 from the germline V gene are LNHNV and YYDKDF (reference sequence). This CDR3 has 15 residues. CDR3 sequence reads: CATSRDWGAGNTIYF. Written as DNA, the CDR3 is TGTGCCACCAGCAGAGACTGGGGTGCTGGAAACACCATATATTTT.

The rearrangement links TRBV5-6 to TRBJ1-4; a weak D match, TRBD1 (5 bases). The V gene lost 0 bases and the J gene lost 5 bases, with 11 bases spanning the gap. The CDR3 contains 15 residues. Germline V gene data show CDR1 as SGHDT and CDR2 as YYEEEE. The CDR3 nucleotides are TGTGCCAGCAGCTTGGCAGCAGGGCCAAATGAAAAACTGTTTTTT. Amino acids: CASSLAAGPNEKLFF.

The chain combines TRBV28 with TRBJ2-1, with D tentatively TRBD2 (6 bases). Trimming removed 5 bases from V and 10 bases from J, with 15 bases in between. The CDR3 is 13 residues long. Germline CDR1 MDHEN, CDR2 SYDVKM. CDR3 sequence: CASSRVGGDEQFF. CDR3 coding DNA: TGTGCCAGCAGTCGAGTAGGAGGGGACGAGCAGTTCTTC.

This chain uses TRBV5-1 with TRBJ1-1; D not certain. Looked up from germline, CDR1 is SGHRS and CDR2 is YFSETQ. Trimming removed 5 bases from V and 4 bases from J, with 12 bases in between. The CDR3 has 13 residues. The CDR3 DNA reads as TGCGCCAGCAGTATATGGGTCGGCACTGAAGCTTTCTTT. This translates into CASSIWVGTEAFF.

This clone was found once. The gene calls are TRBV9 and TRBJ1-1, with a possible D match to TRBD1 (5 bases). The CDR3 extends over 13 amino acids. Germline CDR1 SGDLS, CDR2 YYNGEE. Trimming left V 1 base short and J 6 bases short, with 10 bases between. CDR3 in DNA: TGTGCCAGCAGCGTACTCCAGGGATCTGAAGCTTTCTTT. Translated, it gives CASSVLQGSEAFF.

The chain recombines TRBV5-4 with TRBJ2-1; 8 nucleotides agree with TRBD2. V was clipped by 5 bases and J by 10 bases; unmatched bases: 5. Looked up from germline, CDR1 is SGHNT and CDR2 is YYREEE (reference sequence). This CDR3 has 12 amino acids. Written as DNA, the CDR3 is TGTGCCAGCAGATTAGCGGGAAGAGAGCAGTTCTTC. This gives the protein CASRLAGREQFF.

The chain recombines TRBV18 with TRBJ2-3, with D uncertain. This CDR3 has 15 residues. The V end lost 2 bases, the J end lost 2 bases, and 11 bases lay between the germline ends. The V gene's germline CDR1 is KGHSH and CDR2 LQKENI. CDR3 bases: TGTGCCAGCTCACCATTTGGTGGGAACACAGATACGCAGTATTTT. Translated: CASSPFGGNTDTQYF.

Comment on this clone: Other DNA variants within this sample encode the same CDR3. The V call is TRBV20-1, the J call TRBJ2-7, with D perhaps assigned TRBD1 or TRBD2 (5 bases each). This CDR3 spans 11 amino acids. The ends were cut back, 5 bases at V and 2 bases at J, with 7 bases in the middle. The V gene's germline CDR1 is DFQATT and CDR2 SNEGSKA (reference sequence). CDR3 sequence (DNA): TGCAGTGCTCAGGGACCCTACGAGCAGTACTTC. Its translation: CSAQGPYEQYF.

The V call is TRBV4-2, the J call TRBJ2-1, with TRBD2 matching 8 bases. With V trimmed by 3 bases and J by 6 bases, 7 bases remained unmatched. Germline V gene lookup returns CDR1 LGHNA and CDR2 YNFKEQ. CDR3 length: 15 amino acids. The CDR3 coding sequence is TGTGCCAGCAGCCAGAGGACTAGCAACCGCAATGAGCAGTTCTTC. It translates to CASSQRTSNRNEQFF.

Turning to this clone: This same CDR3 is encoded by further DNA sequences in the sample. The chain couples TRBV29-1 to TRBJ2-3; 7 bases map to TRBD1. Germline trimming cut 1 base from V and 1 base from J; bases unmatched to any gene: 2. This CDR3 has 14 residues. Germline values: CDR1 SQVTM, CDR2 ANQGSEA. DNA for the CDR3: TGCAGCGTTGAAGGACAGGGTGGCACAGATACGCAGTATTTT. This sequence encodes CSVEGQGGTDTQYF.